This is a list of T cell receptor beta chains from one sample in a study of cytomegalovirus exposure and HLA in healthy donors. TCRdb's table, derived via immunoSEQ multiplex PCR, lists solely in-frame clones and lacks some. The table has hundreds of thousands of clones, about 90% seen once. Sequences were obtained from PBMCs. These TCRs come from a man aged 18 to 29 in good health and CMV-seropositive. CDR3s include the opening cysteine and the closing phenylalanine or tryptophan. The order of the fields is CDR3 length, V gene, J gene, clone size, D gene, CDR3 DNA, CDR3 protein. The D gene is left open where the match is weak. Clone size is given for some rows only: seen once, a few or many times, or a class if the clone is expanded.

15,TRBV10-1,TRBJ1-5,.,TRBD1,TGCGCCAGCAGTGATTTACAGGGGGCTAAGCAGCCCCAGCATTTT,CASSDLQGAKQPQHF
14,TRBV11-2,TRBJ1-1,.,TRBD1,TGTGCCAGCAGGTTGGACAGGGGGTGGCCTGAAGCTTTCTTT,CASRLDRGWPEAFF
16,TRBV28,TRBJ2-7,.,TRBD1,TGTGCCAGCAGCTACCACCTGAGGGACAGAAACTACGAGCAGTACTTC,CASSYHLRDRNYEQYF
15,TRBV6-1,TRBJ2-1,.,TRBD2,TGTGCCAGCAAAATAGCGGGAGAAACCTACAATGAGCAGTTCTTC,CASKIAGETYNEQFF
13,TRBV6-1,TRBJ2-7,.,.,TGTGCCAGCAGTGATGGCCGGGAAGTCGAGCAGTACTTC,CASSDGREVEQYF
14,TRBV6-1,TRBJ2-7,.,.,TGTGCCAGCAGTCAGCCGGGCCAGTCCTACGAGCAGTACTTC,CASSQPGQSYEQYF
15,TRBV9,TRBJ2-1,.,TRBD2,TGTGCCAGCAGCGTAGACAGCGGGAGGAACAATGAGCAGTTCTTC,CASSVDSGRNNEQFF
13,TRBV27,TRBJ1-2,.,.,TGTGCCAGCACGACCGGGGGCGCGGAAGGCTACACCTTC,CASTTGGAEGYTF
14,TRBV2,TRBJ1-5,few,.,TGTGCCAGCAGCATCGGTACCTCAGATCAGCCCCAGCATTTT,CASSIGTSDQPQHF
15,TRBV18,TRBJ1-2,.,.,TGTGCCAGCTCGCGCCGGGAGGGATCTAACTATGGCTACACCTTC,CASSRREGSNYGYTF
15,TRBV2,TRBJ2-1,.,TRBD2,TGTGCCAGCAGGAGGACTAGGGAGGCCTACAATGAGCAGTTCTTC,CASRRTREAYNEQFF
13,TRBV19,TRBJ1-2,.,.,TGTGCCAGTAGTATAGTCTCCACAACTGGCTACACCTTC,CASSIVSTTGYTF
20,TRBV2,TRBJ2-5,.,TRBD2,TGTGCCAGCAGCCGAGATCCGGGACTAGCGGGAGGGGTCCAACAGGGGACCCAGTACTTC,CASSRDPGLAGGVQQGTQYF
17,TRBV19,TRBJ2-4,.,.,TGTGCCAGTAGTATTTGGTTAACACGGGAAGCCAAAAACATTCAGTACTTC,CASSIWLTREAKNIQYF
14,TRBV11-1,TRBJ2-1,.,.,TGTGCCAGCAGCCAGCCGGGGTGGGGTGATGAGCAGTTCTTC,CASSQPGWGDEQFF
12,TRBV9,TRBJ2-2,.,.,TGTGCCAGCAGCGTAGTCCCTGGGGAGCTGTTTTTT,CASSVVPGELFF
15,TRBV7-8,TRBJ1-5,.,.,TGTGCCAGCAGCCCGGGACTGTTGAGCAATCAGCCCCAGCATTTT,CASSPGLLSNQPQHF
20,TRBV5-4,TRBJ2-7,.,TRBD2,TGTGCCAGCAGCTTTCTCCTTCGTTCGAGCGGGAGTTCGCTTATCTACGAGCAGTACTTC,CASSFLLRSSGSSLIYEQYF
14,TRBV5-1,TRBJ1-1,.,.,TGCGCCAGCAGCTTGAGGGCCGGGGACACTGAAGCTTTCTTT,CASSLRAGDTEAFF
15,TRBV4-1,TRBJ2-7,.,.,TGCGCCAGCAGCCAAGTGGAAACAGCTTCCTACGAGCAGTACTTC,CASSQVETASYEQYF
12,TRBV18,TRBJ2-1,.,.,TGTGCCAGCTCACAGCGGGACAGCGCTCAGTTCTTC,CASSQRDSAQFF
12,TRBV25-1,TRBJ1-1,.,.,TGTGCCACCATGGGGGGGAACACTGAAGCTTTCTTT,CATMGGNTEAFF
18,TRBV18,TRBJ2-1,.,.,TGTGCCAGCTCACCATTATCCTTGGGTAGGCGCTCCTACAATGAGCAGTTCTTC,CASSPLSLGRRSYNEQFF
17,TRBV18,TRBJ1-5,.,TRBD1,TGTGCCAGCTCCCCTTGGGGGACAGTTTATAGCAATCAGCCCCAGCATTTT,CASSPWGTVYSNQPQHF
15,TRBV11-3,TRBJ2-2,.,TRBD1,TGTGCCAGCAGAGATCTCGGACAGGGTGGCGGGGAGCTGTTTTTT,CASRDLGQGGGELFF
16,TRBV18,TRBJ2-1,.,TRBD2,TGTGCCAGCTCACCCCAAAGCACTAGCGGGAGGAATGAGCAGTTCTTC,CASSPQSTSGRNEQFF
15,TRBV11-2,TRBJ2-2,.,TRBD1,TGTGCCAGCAGCGGGACAGGGGGCTTAGGTGGGGAGCTGTTTTTT,CASSGTGGLGGELFF
14,TRBV14,TRBJ2-5,.,.,TGTGCCAGCAGCCAACTCCCCGTGGTGGAGACCCAGTACTTC,CASSQLPVVETQYF
16,TRBV29-1,TRBJ2-5,few,.,TGCAGCGTTCCTCCGTTAGGGGGGCGACCCCAAGAGACCCAGTACTTC,CSVPPLGGRPQETQYF
15,TRBV28,TRBJ2-3,once,.,TGTGCCAGCGCATCCACTGCTACTACGGCAGATACGCAGTATTTT,CASASTATTADTQYF
14,TRBV28,TRBJ1-5,.,TRBD1,TGTGCCAGCAGAATGACAGGGATCGGACAGCCCCAGCATTTT,CASRMTGIGQPQHF
14,TRBV6-1,TRBJ1-5,once,.,TGTGCCAGCAGTGAATCCGGAGGGGGACAGCCCCAGCATTTT,CASSESGGGQPQHF
13,TRBV5-1,TRBJ2-1,.,TRBD2,TGCGCCAGCAGCTCAGCGGGATGGGGTGAGCAGTTCTTC,CASSSAGWGEQFF
12,TRBV11-3,TRBJ2-1,.,.,TGTGCCAGCAGCTCCGACGGGCATGAGCAGTTCTTC,CASSSDGHEQFF
11,TRBV18,TRBJ2-7,.,TRBD1,TGTGCCAGCTCATCAGGACAGGGGGGGCACTTC,CASSSGQGGHF
14,TRBV28,TRBJ2-7,.,.,TGTGCCAGCACCGCATCAGGGGTGCCCTACGAGCAGTACTTC,CASTASGVPYEQYF
16,TRBV19,TRBJ1-3,.,.,TGTGCCAGTAGTCATCTGCGGAAAAGCTCTGGAAACACCATATATTTT,CASSHLRKSSGNTIYF
16,TRBV6-5,TRBJ2-5,.,.,TGTGCCAGCAGTTACTCGATTATTGGTACGGCGGAGACCCAGTACTTC,CASSYSIIGTAETQYF
13,TRBV5-4,TRBJ2-7,.,.,TGTGCCAGCAGCAACAATCTTGGGTACGAGCAGTACTTC,CASSNNLGYEQYF
13,TRBV5-5,TRBJ2-7,.,.,TGTGCCAGCAGCTTACGGACTTTTTACGAGCAGTACTTC,CASSLRTFYEQYF
15,TRBV6-1,TRBJ1-2,few,.,TGTGCCAGCAGTGAGAAAGGGGGTCTGAACTATGGCTACACCTTC,CASSEKGGLNYGYTF
14,TRBV25-1,TRBJ2-5,few,.,TGTGCCAGCAACGACCGGACGTACCAAGAGACCCAGTACTTC,CASNDRTYQETQYF
15,TRBV5-1,TRBJ1-2,.,TRBD1,TGCGCCAGCAGCGGTCAGGGGGCTTCCAACTATGGCTACACCTTC,CASSGQGASNYGYTF
16,TRBV4-2,TRBJ2-7,.,TRBD2,TGTGCCAGCAGCCAAGGAGGGCGGGAGGAGGGGTACGAGCAGTACTTC,CASSQGGREEGYEQYF
11,TRBV2,TRBJ1-1,.,.,TGTGCCAGCAGGCGGGGGCCAGAAGCTTTCTTT,CASRRGPEAFF
13,TRBV27,TRBJ1-2,.,TRBD1,TGTGCCAGCAGTCAAGACAGGGGAGGTGGCTACACCTTC,CASSQDRGGGYTF
14,TRBV13,TRBJ2-5,.,TRBD1,TGTGCCAGCAGCCCACAGGGGGGCCAAGAGACCCAGTACTTC,CASSPQGGQETQYF